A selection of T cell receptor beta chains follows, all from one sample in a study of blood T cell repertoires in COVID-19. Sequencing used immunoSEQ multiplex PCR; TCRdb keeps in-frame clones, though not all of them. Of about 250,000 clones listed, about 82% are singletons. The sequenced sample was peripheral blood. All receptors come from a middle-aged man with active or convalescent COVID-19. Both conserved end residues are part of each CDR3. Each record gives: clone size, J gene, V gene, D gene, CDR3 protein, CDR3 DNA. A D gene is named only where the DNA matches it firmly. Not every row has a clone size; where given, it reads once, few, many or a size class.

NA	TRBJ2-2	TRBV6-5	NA	CASKALGRGGELFF	TGTGCCAGCAAAGCGCTAGGGCGGGGCGGGGAGCTGTTTTTT
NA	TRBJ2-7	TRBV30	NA	CAWSAGHYEQYF	TGTGCCTGGAGTGCAGGGCACTACGAGCAGTACTTC
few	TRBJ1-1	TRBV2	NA	CASILSYEAFF	TGTGCCAGCATCTTAAGCTATGAAGCTTTCTTT
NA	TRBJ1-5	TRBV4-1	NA	CASSQVELNQPQHF	TGCGCCAGCAGCCAAGTAGAACTCAATCAGCCCCAGCATTTT
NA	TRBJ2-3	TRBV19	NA	CASGALRSSTDTQYF	TGTGCCAGTGGCGCCTTGAGGTCTAGCACAGATACGCAGTATTTT
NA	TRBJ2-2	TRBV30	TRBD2	CAWSGSGSLIGELFF	TGTGCCTGGAGCGGAAGCGGGAGTCTCATAGGGGAGCTGTTTTTT
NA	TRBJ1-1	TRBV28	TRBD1	CASGGQVAFF	TGTGCCAGCGGGGGACAGGTGGCTTTCTTT
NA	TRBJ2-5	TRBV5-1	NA	CASSSAGGPETQYF	TGCGCCAGCAGCTCGGCCGGGGGGCCGGAGACCCAGTACTTC
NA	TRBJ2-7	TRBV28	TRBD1	CASRETGVPYEQYF	TGTGCCAGCAGAGAGACAGGGGTCCCCTACGAGCAGTACTTC
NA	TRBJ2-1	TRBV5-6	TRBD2	CASSLDEGGSYNEQFF	TGTGCCAGCAGCTTGGACGAGGGAGGGTCCTACAATGAGCAGTTCTTC
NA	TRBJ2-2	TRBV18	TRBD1	CASSPLGAGGTGELFF	TGTGCCAGCTCACCGCTGGGAGCAGGGGGCACCGGGGAGCTGTTTTTT
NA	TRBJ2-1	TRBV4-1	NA	CASSQDYRRRNPPYNEQFF	TGCGCCAGCAGCCAAGATTACAGGAGACGTAATCCCCCCTACAATGAGCAGTTCTTC
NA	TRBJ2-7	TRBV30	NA	CAWSHTSSQQYF	TGTGCCTGGAGCCATACTAGCTCCCAGCAGTACTTC
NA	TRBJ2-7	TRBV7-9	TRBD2	CASSAGGYEQYF	TGTGCCAGCAGCGCCGGGGGGTACGAGCAGTACTTC
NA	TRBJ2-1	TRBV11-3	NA	CASSLGFAANEQFF	TGTGCCAGCAGCTTAGGGTTTGCGGCCAATGAGCAGTTCTTC
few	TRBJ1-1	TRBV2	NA	CASSEASRDTEAFF	TGTGCCAGCAGTGAAGCGTCTCGGGACACTGAAGCTTTCTTT
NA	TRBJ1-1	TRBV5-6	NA	CASSLGPGNTEAFF	TGTGCCAGCAGCTTGGGCCCGGGGAACACTGAAGCTTTCTTT
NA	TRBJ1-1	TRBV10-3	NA	CAILAGPNTEAFF	TGTGCCATCCTCGCGGGCCCGAACACTGAAGCTTTCTTT
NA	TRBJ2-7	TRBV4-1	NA	CASSINSGRGPYEQYF	TGCGCCAGCAGCATAAATTCGGGCAGGGGCCCCTACGAGCAGTACTTC
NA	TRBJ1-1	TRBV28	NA	CASITGSLLGAEAFF	TGTGCCAGTATAACAGGGTCACTTTTAGGCGCTGAAGCTTTCTTT
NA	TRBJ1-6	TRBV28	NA	CASSSGQEGVITYNSPLHF	TGTGCCAGCAGTTCTGGACAAGAGGGGGTAATAACCTATAATTCACCCCTCCACTTT
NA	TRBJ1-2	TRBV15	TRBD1	CATSRTGTEQLYGYTF	TGTGCCACCAGCAGAACCGGGACAGAGCAACTCTATGGCTACACCTTC
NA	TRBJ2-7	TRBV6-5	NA	CASRRTESYEQYF	TGTGCCAGCAGGCGTACAGAGTCCTACGAGCAGTACTTC
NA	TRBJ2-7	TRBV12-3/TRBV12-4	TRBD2	CASSPGLAAGRDF	TGTGCCAGCAGTCCGGGACTAGCGGCTGGGCGGGACTTC
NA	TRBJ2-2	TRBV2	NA	CASSESRANTGELFF	TGTGCCAGCAGTGAATCTAGAGCGAACACCGGGGAGCTGTTTTTT
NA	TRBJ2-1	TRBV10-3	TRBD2	CAISGSGTSGSNEQFF	TGTGCCATCAGCGGCTCCGGGACTAGCGGCTCTAATGAGCAGTTCTTC
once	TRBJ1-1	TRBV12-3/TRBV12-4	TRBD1	CASSYGTGAFF	TGTGCCAGCAGTTATGGGACAGGGGCTTTCTTT
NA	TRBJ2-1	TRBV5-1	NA	CASSFSMLNYNEQFF	TGCGCCAGCAGCTTTTCTATGCTAAACTACAATGAGCAGTTCTTC
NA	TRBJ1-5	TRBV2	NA	CASREGTVKGPQHF	TGTGCCAGCAGGGAGGGGACCGTAAAGGGGCCCCAGCATTTT
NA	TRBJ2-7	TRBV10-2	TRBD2	CASRPAGVTYEQYF	TGCGCCAGCCGGCCCGCGGGAGTTACCTACGAGCAGTACTTC
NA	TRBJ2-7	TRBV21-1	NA	CASSEWDREGTPYEQYF	TGTGCCAGCAGCGAATGGGACAGGGAAGGAACTCCCTACGAGCAGTACTTC
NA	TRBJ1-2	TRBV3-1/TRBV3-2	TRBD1	CASSRLTGQGRTSYGYTF	TGTGCCAGCAGCCGCCTCACGGGACAGGGACGAACATCCTATGGCTACACCTTC
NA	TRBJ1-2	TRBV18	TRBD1	CASSPGTGADGYTF	TGTGCCAGCTCACCAGGGACAGGGGCGGATGGCTACACCTTC
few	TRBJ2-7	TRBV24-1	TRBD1	CATSDPPQGTGSHEQYF	TGTGCCACCAGTGATCCCCCCCAGGGGACAGGGAGCCACGAGCAGTACTTC
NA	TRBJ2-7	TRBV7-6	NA	CASSLTGAHEQYF	TGTGCCAGCAGCTTAACGGGAGCCCACGAGCAGTACTTC
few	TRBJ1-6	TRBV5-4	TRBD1	CASSLGGETGGSSPLHF	TGTGCCAGCAGCTTGGGAGGAGAGACAGGGGGCAGTTCACCCCTCCACTTT
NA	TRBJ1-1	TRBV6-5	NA	CASSYPRTGNTEAFF	TGTGCCAGCAGTTACCCTAGGACTGGGAACACTGAAGCTTTCTTT
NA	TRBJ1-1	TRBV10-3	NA	CAISGQGGNQAFF	TGTGCCATCAGTGGGCAGGGTGGTAACCAAGCTTTCTTT
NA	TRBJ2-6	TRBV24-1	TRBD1	CATSDSGTGATGANVLTF	TGTGCCACCAGTGATTCGGGGACAGGGGCCACTGGGGCCAACGTCCTGACTTTC
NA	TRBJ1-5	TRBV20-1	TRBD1	CSASGQGDQPQHF	TGCAGTGCTAGTGGGCAGGGGGATCAGCCCCAGCATTTT
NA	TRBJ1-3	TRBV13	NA	CASSLSPRNSGNTIYF	TGTGCCAGCAGCTTATCCCCCAGGAACTCTGGAAACACCATATATTTT
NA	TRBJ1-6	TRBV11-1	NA	CASSPRRYAGSPLHF	TGTGCCAGCAGCCCGCGGAGGTATGCTGGATCACCCCTCCACTTT
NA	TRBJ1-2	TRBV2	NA	CASRRLQAANYGYTF	TGTGCCAGCAGGCGTTTACAGGCTGCTAACTATGGCTACACCTTC
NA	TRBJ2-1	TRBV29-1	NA	CSVHRGGSYNEQFF	TGCAGCGTTCACAGGGGGGGCTCCTACAATGAGCAGTTCTTC
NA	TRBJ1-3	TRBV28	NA	CASSLSGAGNTIYF	TGTGCCAGCAGTTTATCAGGGGCTGGAAACACCATATATTTT
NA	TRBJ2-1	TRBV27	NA	CASSLSRRSYNEQFF	TGTGCCAGCAGTTTATCTAGGCGGAGTTACAATGAGCAGTTCTTC
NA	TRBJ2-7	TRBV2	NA	CASRSGLEQYF	TGTGCCAGCAGATCAGGGCTCGAGCAGTACTTC
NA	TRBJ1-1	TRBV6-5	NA	CASRPAGGDTEAFF	TGTGCCAGCCGACCGGCCGGGGGGGACACTGAAGCTTTCTTT
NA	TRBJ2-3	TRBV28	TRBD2	CASSFGTNTDTQYF	TGTGCCAGCAGTTTCGGGACTAATACAGATACGCAGTATTTT
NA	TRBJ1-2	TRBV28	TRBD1	CASREQGGSYGYTF	TGTGCCAGCAGGGAACAGGGGGGGAGCTATGGCTACACCTTC
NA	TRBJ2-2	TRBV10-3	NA	CAIRGALSSGELFF	TGTGCCATCAGAGGGGCTCTGAGTTCCGGGGAGCTGTTTTTT
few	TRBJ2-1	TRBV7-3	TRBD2	CASSLGAGEWDEQFF	TGTGCCAGCAGCTTGGGAGCGGGAGAGTGGGATGAGCAGTTCTTC
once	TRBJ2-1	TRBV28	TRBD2	CASSLVGGPYNEQFF	TGTGCCAGCAGTTTAGTGGGAGGGCCGTACAATGAGCAGTTCTTC
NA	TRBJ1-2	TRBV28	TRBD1	CASSPGQGAFYGYTF	TGTGCCAGCAGCCCGGGACAGGGGGCATTCTATGGCTACACCTTC
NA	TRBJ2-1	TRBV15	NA	CATSRDRQAYNEQFF	TGTGCCACCAGCAGAGATAGGCAGGCGTACAATGAGCAGTTCTTC
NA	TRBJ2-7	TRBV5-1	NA	CASSPETGYSYEQYF	TGCGCCAGCAGCCCAGAAACAGGGTACTCCTACGAGCAGTACTTC
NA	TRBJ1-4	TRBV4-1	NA	CASSQVAEKLFF	TGCGCCAGCAGCCAAGTCGCGGAAAAACTGTTTTTT
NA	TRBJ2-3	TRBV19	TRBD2	CASIGGRQTDTQYF	TGTGCCAGTATCGGCGGGAGGCAGACAGATACGCAGTATTTT
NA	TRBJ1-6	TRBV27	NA	CASRRSLNSPLHF	TGTGCCAGCAGGCGAAGCCTGAATTCACCCCTCCACTTT